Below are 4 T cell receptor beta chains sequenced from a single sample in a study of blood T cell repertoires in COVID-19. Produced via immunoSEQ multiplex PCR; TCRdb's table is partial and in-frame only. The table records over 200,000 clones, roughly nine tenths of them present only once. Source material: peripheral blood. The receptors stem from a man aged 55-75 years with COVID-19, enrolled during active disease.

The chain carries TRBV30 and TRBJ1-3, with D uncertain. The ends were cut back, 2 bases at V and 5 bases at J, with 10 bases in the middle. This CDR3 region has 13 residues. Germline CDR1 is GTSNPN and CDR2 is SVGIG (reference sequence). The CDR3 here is CAWSSDTRNTIYF. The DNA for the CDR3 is TGTGCCTGGAGTTCAGACACGCGAAACACCATATATTTT.

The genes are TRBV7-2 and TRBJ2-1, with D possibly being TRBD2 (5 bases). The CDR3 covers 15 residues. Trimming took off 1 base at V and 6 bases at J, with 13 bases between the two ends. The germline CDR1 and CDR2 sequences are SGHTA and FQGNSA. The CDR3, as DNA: TGTGCCAGCAGCTTAGACTCGGGTCGGGGCAATGAGCAGTTCTTC. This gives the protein CASSLDSGRGNEQFF.

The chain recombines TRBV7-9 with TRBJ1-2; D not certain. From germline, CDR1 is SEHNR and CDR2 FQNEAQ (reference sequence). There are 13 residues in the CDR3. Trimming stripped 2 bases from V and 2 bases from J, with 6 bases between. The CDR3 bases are TGTGCCAGCAGCTTATGGCCGAACTATGGCTACACCTTC. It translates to CASSLWPNYGYTF.

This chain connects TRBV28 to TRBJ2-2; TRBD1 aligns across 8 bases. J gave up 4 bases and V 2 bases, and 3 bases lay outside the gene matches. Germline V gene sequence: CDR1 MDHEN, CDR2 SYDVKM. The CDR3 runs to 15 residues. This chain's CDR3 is CASSLQTGGTGELFF. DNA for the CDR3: TGTGCCAGCAGTTTACAAACAGGGGGCACCGGGGAGCTGTTTTTT.